The source of this TCR beta chain is a study of persistence of HIV-infected CD4 T cells. With regard to this clone: The target antigen is unknown.

An overlapping HIV-1 Gag peptide pool stimulated these cells at about 1 ug/peptide/mL. Responding CD4+ T cells were sorted by upregulation of both CD40 ligand and CD69. Suppressive ART was started during chronic HIV-1 infection in these adults. The libraries were made with immunoSEQ version 4 in survey mode. Assay: immunoSEQ multiplex PCR; the TCRdb copy retains only in-frame clones and omits some. The sample records tens of thousands of clones, over 65% being singletons. The sequencing used CD4+ T cells sorted from PBMCs after approximately 18-hour stimulation, collected from a patient who received antiretroviral therapy. The TCR sequence derives from an adult man with HIV who was CMV-seropositive.

The DNA of the CDR3 is TGTGCCAGCAGTTTATGGGGGGCTGGAAACACCATATATTTT. It translates to CASSLWGAGNTIYF. The J gene is TRBJ1-3, the V gene TRBV28; maybe TRBD1 (5 bases). The germline CDR1 and CDR2 sequences are MDHEN and SYDVKM. This CDR3 contains 14 residues. V dropped 0 bases and J dropped 2 bases, with 5 bases sitting between them.